This T cell receptor (beta chain) is from a study of PD-1 blockade in mismatch repair-deficient tumors. Repertoires were generated with immunoSEQ multiplex PCR, while TCRdb's copy carries only in-frame clones and drops some. The sample includes 100,000 to 150,000 clones, about 85% seen only once; the top ten take about 14%. This clone was found once. Sequenced material: peripheral blood, taken 44 weeks after starting pembrolizumab. The receptor's source is an adult with mismatch repair-deficient cancer.

CDR3 DNA: TGTGCCAGTAGACCGACTAGCGGGAGTATTAGGGCTGAGCAGTTCTTC. This encodes CASRPTSGSIRAEQFF. The chain recombines TRBV19 with TRBJ2-1, with 12 bases identical to TRBD2. Germline V gene lookup returns CDR1 LNHDA and CDR2 SQIVND (reference sequence). The CDR3 contains 16 residues. The trim removed 6 bases at V and 9 bases at J, leaving 12 bases unmatched.